This section outlines one TCR beta chain sequence together with its context. Its antigen is not identified. The data are from a study of T cell repertoires in cytomegalovirus infection. Each CDR3 protein is one row after TCRdb ran MiXCR on the reads. The table shows about 280,000 distinct CDR3 sequences, with under 25% occurring only once. V was clipped by 5 bases and J by 3 bases, with 13 bases between them. Germline V lookup: CDR1 SGHTA, CDR2 FQGNSA. This CDR3 spans 15 amino acids. The rearrangement joins TRBV7-2 to TRBJ1-4; tentatively, D is TRBD1 (6 bases). The sample in question was cultured PBMCs, obtained from culture after CMV antigen stimulation. The TCR comes from a human donor in good health (CMV status not recorded). Some clones in this sample may be carry-over from other donors' samples. CDR3: CASSPQGQANEKLFF. CDR3 nucleotide sequence: TGTGCCAGCAGCCCCCAGGGACAAGCTAATGAAAAACTGTTTTTT.